The rows below give T cell receptor beta chains drawn from one sample of a study of blood T cell repertoires in COVID-19. Assay used: immunoSEQ multiplex PCR; TCRdb lists only in-frame clones, some missing. The sample has around 240,000 clones; about 85% are singletons. Sample: peripheral blood. These receptors all come from a man aged 35-49 years with acute or convalescent COVID-19. CDR3s include the opening cysteine and the closing phenylalanine or tryptophan. A D gene is named only where the DNA matches it firmly. Clone size is stated in some rows and not others, as once, few, many or a class when expanded.

>-|TRBD2|TRBV3-1/TRBV3-2|TRBJ2-5
CASSQDERAGGQETQYF
TGTGCCAGCAGCCAAGATGAAAGAGCGGGGGGGCAAGAGACCCAGTACTTC
>-|-|TRBV29-1|TRBJ2-5
CSAQPTSLETQYF
TGCAGCGCTCAGCCCACTAGCCTCGAGACCCAGTACTTC
>-|-|TRBV20-1|TRBJ2-1
CSASFGGNEQFF
TGCAGTGCAAGTTTTGGCGGGAATGAGCAGTTCTTC
>-|-|TRBV30|TRBJ1-5
CAWSAEIGQPQHF
TGTGCCTGGAGTGCGGAGATTGGCCAGCCCCAGCATTTT
>-|-|TRBV9|TRBJ1-2
CASSVGGSNYGYTF
TGTGCCAGCAGCGTAGGAGGATCTAACTATGGCTACACCTTC
>-|-|TRBV30|TRBJ1-1
CAFLREDTEAFF
TGTGCCTTCCTAAGGGAGGACACTGAAGCTTTCTTT
>-|TRBD1|TRBV3-1/TRBV3-2|TRBJ1-5
CASSRDTGGNQPQHF
TGTGCCAGCAGCCGGGACACAGGGGGGAATCAGCCCCAGCATTTT
>-|TRBD2|TRBV12-3/TRBV12-4|TRBJ2-7
CASRLAQLHEQYF
TGTGCCAGCAGACTAGCGCAGCTTCACGAGCAGTACTTC
>-|-|TRBV6-5|TRBJ1-1
CASTDPGRGAFF
TGTGCCAGCACCGATCCAGGGCGGGGAGCTTTCTTT
>-|TRBD1|TRBV28|TRBJ1-6
CASSLGQYNSPLHF
TGTGCCAGCAGCCTGGGACAGTATAATTCACCCCTCCACTTT
>-|-|TRBV4-2|TRBJ2-1
CASSQDSTLGEQFF
TGTGCCAGCAGCCAAGATTCGACACTCGGTGAGCAGTTCTTC
>once|-|TRBV28|TRBJ2-1
CASSFGQGGYSEQFF
TGTGCCAGCAGTTTTGGACAGGGAGGGTATAGTGAGCAGTTCTTC
>-|-|TRBV4-1|TRBJ2-2
CASSQYWSGTGELFF
TGCGCCAGCAGCCAATACTGGTCGGGCACCGGGGAGCTGTTTTTT
>-|-|TRBV9|TRBJ2-3
CASGGLNTDTQYF
TGTGCCAGCGGAGGGTTAAACACAGATACGCAGTATTTT
>-|TRBD2|TRBV9|TRBJ2-1
CASSVAAGGLNEQFF
TGTGCCAGCAGCGTCGCTGCGGGGGGACTCAATGAGCAGTTCTTC
>-|-|TRBV5-1|TRBJ2-1
CASSESSYNEQFF
TGCGCCAGCAGTGAGAGCTCCTACAATGAGCAGTTCTTC
>-|TRBD1|TRBV18|TRBJ1-1
CASSAVQTGGETEAFF
TGTGCCAGCTCAGCCGTGCAGACAGGGGGCGAGACTGAAGCTTTCTTT
>-|TRBD1|TRBV5-1|TRBJ2-2
CASSLAGGRGELFF
TGCGCCAGCAGCTTGGCAGGGGGAAGAGGGGAGCTGTTTTTT
>-|TRBD1|TRBV28|TRBJ2-1
CASSSPTGGSYNEQFF
TGTGCCAGCAGTTCCCCCACAGGGGGCTCATACAATGAGCAGTTCTTC
>once|-|TRBV13|TRBJ1-1
CASSLDRANTEAFF
TGTGCCAGCAGCTTAGACAGGGCGAACACTGAAGCTTTCTTT